This T cell receptor (beta chain) was sequenced during a study of T cells in Graves' hyperthyroidism and ophthalmopathy. The CDR3 loop spans 16 amino acids. Trimming removed 0 bases from V and 6 bases from J, with 16 bases in between. Germline V gene lookup returns CDR1 LGHNA and CDR2 YNFKEQ. Enrolled ophthalmopathy patients presented with a Clinical Activity Score of at least 3, a NOSPECS grade of at least 4, and disease duration under 3 months. Uncontrolled infections, other autoimmune diseases, pregnancy or lactation led to exclusion of patients. The authors took PBMCs from about 9.5 ml fresh peripheral blood. The TCR beta CDR3 regions underwent amplification using RNA transcripts as the source. HTBI primers were the set used in a first-round RT-PCR of the TCR CDR3. TCRdb reanalysed the multiplex PCR reads using MiXCR and keeps one entry per CDR3 protein. The sample holds approximately 600,000 distinct CDR3 sequences; less than 25% are singletons and the top ten take 34%.

Sequenced input: blood. This receptor was taken from a man younger than 40 with Graves' ophthalmopathy. The rearrangement links TRBV4-2 to TRBJ2-3; TRBD2 might be the D (6 bases). Here the CDR3 DNA reads TGTGCCAGCAGCCAAGAACCCCAGGGACTGGTGGATACGCAGTATTTT. Translating it yields CASSQEPQGLVDTQYF.